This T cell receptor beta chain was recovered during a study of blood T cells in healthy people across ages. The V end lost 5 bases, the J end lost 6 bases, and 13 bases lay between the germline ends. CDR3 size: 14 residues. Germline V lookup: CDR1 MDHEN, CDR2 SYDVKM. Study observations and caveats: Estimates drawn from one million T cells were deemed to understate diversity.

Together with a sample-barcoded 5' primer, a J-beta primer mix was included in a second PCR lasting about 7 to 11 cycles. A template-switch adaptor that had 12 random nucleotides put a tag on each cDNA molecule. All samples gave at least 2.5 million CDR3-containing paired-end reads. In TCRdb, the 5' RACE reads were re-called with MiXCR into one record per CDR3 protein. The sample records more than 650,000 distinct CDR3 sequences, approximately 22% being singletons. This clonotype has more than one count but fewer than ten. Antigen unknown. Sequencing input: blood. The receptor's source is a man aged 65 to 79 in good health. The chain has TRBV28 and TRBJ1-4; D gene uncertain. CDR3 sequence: CASSAYRVDEKLFF. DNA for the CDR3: TGTGCCAGCAGTGCGTATAGGGTGGATGAAAAACTGTTTTTT.